The 17 T cell receptor beta chains in this list originate from one sample, sequenced in a study of T cells in Graves' hyperthyroidism and ophthalmopathy. TCR beta CDR3 region amplification was performed from RNA transcripts. HTBI primers were used for first-round RT-PCR of the TCR CDR3. MiXCR, applied by TCRdb to the multiplex PCR reads, yields one record per CDR3 protein. The sample lists around 500,000 distinct CDR3 sequences, 13% to 15% occurring once. The sequenced sample was blood. The receptor source for this set is a woman under 30 with Graves' hyperthyroidism.

This clonotype was recorded many times. The rearrangement links TRBV19 to TRBJ1-1, with D possibly TRBD1 on 5 matching bases. CDR3 size: 14 residues. From germline, CDR1 is LNHDA and CDR2 SQIVND (reference sequence). Trimming removed 2 bases from V and 2 bases from J, with 9 bases in between. CDR3 coding DNA: TGTGCCAGTAGTATAAGAGGGGCAAACACTGAAGCTTTCTTT. Protein product: CASSIRGANTEAFF.

This clonotype came up many times. V is TRBV30 and J is TRBJ1-2; TRBD1 matches at 7 bases. This CDR3 is 14 amino acids long. Germline V gives CDR1 GTSNPN, CDR2 SVGIG (reference sequence). The V and J ends lost 6 bases and 6 bases, in that order; junction bases with no gene match: 13. The chain's CDR3 is CACPSGTVRNGYTF. The CDR3 region has the DNA TGTGCCTGTCCCTCCGGGACAGTTAGAAATGGCTACACCTTC.

This sequence joins TRBV6-1 and TRBJ1-1; D call uncertain. In germline, CDR1 is MNHNS, CDR2 SASEGT. The CDR3 is 14 residues long. V was pared by 4 bases and J by 4 bases, with 13 bases between. DNA for the CDR3: TGTGCCAGCAGTGTTCCTTTCCGGAGCACTGAAGCTTTCTTT. It yields the protein CASSVPFRSTEAFF.

This clonotype was seen at least ten times. This rearrangement joins TRBV3-1 to TRBJ1-2; no clear D gene. This CDR3 is 14 amino acids long. Trimming cost V 0 bases and J 4 bases, with 9 bases left between them. Germline V gives CDR1 LGHDT, CDR2 YNNKEL (reference sequence). The chain's CDR3 is CASSQDGGSYGYTF. DNA of the CDR3: TGTGCCAGCAGCCAAGATGGAGGGTCCTATGGCTACACCTTC.

The chain recombines TRBV29-1 with TRBJ2-2; possible D gene TRBD1, 6 bases. Between the trimmed V and J ends, which lost 3 bases and 5 bases, there was a span of 10 bases. The CDR3 is 13 amino acids. Germline assignment: CDR1 SQVTM and CDR2 ANQGSEA. The CDR3 here is CSVDGGGTGELFF. CDR3 sequence (DNA): TGCAGCGTTGATGGGGGCGGGACCGGGGAGCTGTTTTTT.

This clonotype appeared many times. The chain combines TRBV7-8 with TRBJ1-5; D is unresolved. The CDR3 is 15 amino acids. Germline CDR1 SGHVS, CDR2 FQNEAQ. V was pared by 4 bases and J by 4 bases, with 14 bases between. CDR3 sequence: CASSSMAGYNQPQHF. The CDR3 DNA follows: TGTGCCAGCAGCTCAATGGCAGGCTATAATCAGCCCCAGCATTTT. Variable domain in full (rest from reference TRBV7-8 and TRBJ1-5): GAGVSQSPRYKVAKRGQDVALRCDPISGHVSLFWYQQALGQGPEFLTYFQNEAQLDKSGLPSDRFFAERPEGSVSTLKIQRTQQEDSAVYLCASSSMAGYNQPQHFGDGTRLSIL.

CDR3 loop: CASSLEGMRTEAFF. The CDR3 DNA reads TGCGCCAGCAGCTTGGAGGGGATGCGGACTGAAGCTTTCTTT. This chain links TRBV5-1 with TRBJ1-1; perhaps TRBD1 as D (5 bases). The CDR3 totals 14 residues. In germline, CDR1 is SGHRS, CDR2 YFSETQ. Deletions cut 0 bases from V and 5 bases from J, with 11 bases between.

V is TRBV5-1 and J is TRBJ2-7; D possibly corresponds to TRBD2 (6 bases). Germline V lookup: CDR1 SGHRS, CDR2 YFSETQ. The CDR3 consists of 14 residues. The V and J ends lost 4 bases and 2 bases respectively, with 13 bases between them. Here the CDR3 reads CASSLGTSTYEQYV. CDR3 DNA: TGCGCCAGCAGCCTGGGGACTTCGACCTACGAGCAGTACGTC.

The CDR3 loop reads CAAADKLSPSNYGYTF. For the CDR3, the DNA is TGTGCCGCGGCGGACAAACTATCACCGTCTAACTATGGCTACACCTTC. The chain carries TRBV19 and TRBJ1-2; maybe TRBD1 (5 bases). The CDR3 extends over 16 amino acids. The germline V gene encodes CDR1 LNHDA and CDR2 SQIVND (reference sequence). V lost 11 bases to trimming and J lost 0 bases, with 22 bases between them. The whole variable domain, remainder taken from reference TRBV19 and TRBJ1-2, is DGGITQSPKYLFRKEGQNVTLSCEQNLNHDAMYWYRQDPGQGLRLIYYSQIVNDFQKGDIAEGYSVSREKKESFPLTVTSAQKNPTAFYLCAAADKLSPSNYGYTFGSGTRLTVV.

This clonotype was counted ten times or more. V gene TRBV18 combines with J gene TRBJ1-1; tentatively, D is TRBD1 (6 bases). Per the germline V gene, CDR1 is KGHSH and CDR2 is LQKENI. The ends were cut back, 0 bases at V and 4 bases at J, with 15 bases in the middle. The CDR3 is made up of 16 amino acids. CDR3: CASSPPQGIGGTEAFF. CDR3 nucleotide sequence: TGTGCCAGCTCACCACCTCAGGGGATTGGGGGCACTGAAGCTTTCTTT.

This clonotype showed up many times. The chain recombines TRBV12-3 or TRBV12-4 with TRBJ1-4; 9 positions agree with TRBD1. Unmatched junction bases numbered 5, after V lost 4 bases and J lost 8 bases. The CDR3 totals 14 residues. DNA of the CDR3: TGTGCCAGCAGTTGGACAGGGGCTGGAGAAAAACTGTTTTTT. It yields the protein CASSWTGAGEKLFF.

This clonotype occurred many times. The genes are TRBV2 and TRBJ2-4; D gene ambiguous. CDR1 and CDR2 (germline): SNHLY, FYNNEI. The CDR3 runs to 13 residues. Trimming cost V 3 bases and J 6 bases, with 9 bases left between them. CDR3 sequence reads: CASSDPPANIQYF. CDR3 DNA: TGTGCCAGCAGTGACCCCCCCGCAAACATTCAGTACTTC. Supplemented by reference TRBV2 and TRBJ2-4, the full variable domain reads EPEVTQTPSHQVTQMGQEVILRCVPISNHLYFYWYRQILGQKVEFLVSFYNNEISEKSEIFDDQFSVERPDGSNFTLKIRSTKLEDSAMYFCASSDPPANIQYFGAGTRLSVL.

In this sample, this clonotype turned up many times. The genes are TRBV12-3 or TRBV12-4 and TRBJ2-5, with 8 positions matching TRBD2. The CDR3 loop spans 14 amino acids. Trimming cost V 6 bases and J 5 bases; bases outside gene matches: 8. The CDR3 DNA sequence: TGTGCCAGCAGGGAAATAGGACTAGCCGAGACCCAGTACTTC. Protein: CASREIGLAETQYF.

A single count supports this clonotype. This rearrangement joins TRBV25-1 to TRBJ2-7; D remains ambiguous. V gave up 1 base and J gave up 6 bases, with 16 bases separating them. The CDR3 totals 15 residues. The germline CDR1 and CDR2 sequences are MGHDK and SYGVNS. The CDR3 DNA follows: TGTGCCAGCAGTGAATTGGGGTCACCCAGTTCCGAGCAGTACTTC. It codes for CASSELGSPSSEQYF.

There are a few counts of this clonotype. V is TRBV12-3 or TRBV12-4 and J is TRBJ2-1; D not resolved. The CDR3 is 15 residues long. V lost 3 bases and J 3 bases, leaving 12 bases between the germline ends. The CDR3 protein is CASSFSSSDYNEQFF. CDR3 in DNA: TGTGCCAGCAGTTTTTCATCCTCAGACTACAATGAGCAGTTCTTC.

This clonotype was counted at least ten times. The chain recombines TRBV5-1 with TRBJ2-7; 9 bases are a match to TRBD1. Unmatched junction bases numbered 9, after V lost 3 bases and J lost 5 bases. This CDR3 is 15 amino acids long. Germline lookup yields CDR1 SGHRS and CDR2 YFSETQ. The DNA for the CDR3 is TGCGCCAGCAGCTCCGACGGACAGGGGATCCACGAGCAGTACTTC. Amino acids: CASSSDGQGIHEQYF.

The chain couples TRBV5-6 to TRBJ1-1; maybe TRBD1 (6 bases). The germline V gene encodes CDR1 SGHDT and CDR2 YYEEEE. Trimming removed 4 bases from V and 3 bases from J, with 16 bases in between. The CDR3 loop spans 15 amino acids. The CDR3 loop is CASSGEQGWDTEAFF. The CDR3 coding sequence is TGTGCCAGCAGCGGAGAACAGGGATGGGACACTGAAGCTTTCTTT. Looking up the rest from reference TRBV5-6 and TRBJ1-1 gives the full variable domain: DAGVTQSPTHLIKTRGQQVTLRCSPKSGHDTVSWYQQALGQGPQFIFQYYEEEERQRGNFPDRFSGHQFPNYSSELNVNALLLGDSALYLCASSGEQGWDTEAFFGQGTRLTVV.